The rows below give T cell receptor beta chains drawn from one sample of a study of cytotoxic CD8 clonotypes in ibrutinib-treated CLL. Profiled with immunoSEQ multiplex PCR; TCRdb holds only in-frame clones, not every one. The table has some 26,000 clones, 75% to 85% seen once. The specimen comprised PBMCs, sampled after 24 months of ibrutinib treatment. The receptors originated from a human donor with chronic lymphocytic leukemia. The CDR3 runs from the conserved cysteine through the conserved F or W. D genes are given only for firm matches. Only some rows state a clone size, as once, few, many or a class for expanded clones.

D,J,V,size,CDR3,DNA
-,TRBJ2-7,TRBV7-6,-,CASSLVDSASSYEQYF,TGTGCCAGCAGCTTAGTGGACAGCGCAAGCTCCTACGAGCAGTACTTC
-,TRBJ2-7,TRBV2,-,CASRVQRTPYEQYF,TGTGCCAGCAGAGTACAGCGAACCCCCTACGAGCAGTACTTC
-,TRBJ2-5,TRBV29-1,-,CSAPPASRQETQYF,TGCAGCGCTCCCCCTGCCAGCAGACAAGAGACCCAGTACTTC
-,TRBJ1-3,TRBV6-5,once,CASSYSRQSGNTIYF,TGTGCCAGCAGTTACTCCCGACAGTCTGGAAACACCATATATTTT
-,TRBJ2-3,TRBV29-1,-,CSVHLRLVTDTQYF,TGCAGCGTGCACTTGCGGTTAGTAACAGATACGCAGTATTTT
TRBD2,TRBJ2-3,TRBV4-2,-,CASSRDGLAGSYTDTQYF,TGTGCCAGCAGCCGGGATGGACTAGCGGGGAGCTACACAGATACGCAGTATTTT
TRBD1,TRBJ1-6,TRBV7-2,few,CASSLALPGGSPLHF,TGTGCCAGCAGCTTAGCCCTACCAGGGGGTTCACCCCTCCACTTT
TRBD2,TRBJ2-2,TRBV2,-,CASSEGLAGENTGELFF,TGTGCCAGCAGTGAGGGGCTAGCGGGGGAGAACACCGGGGAGCTGTTTTTT
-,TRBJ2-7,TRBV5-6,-,CASSSRASLEQYF,TGTGCCAGCAGCTCCAGGGCATCTTTAGAGCAGTACTTC
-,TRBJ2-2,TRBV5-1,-,CASSQLGQRDTGELFF,TGCGCCAGCAGCCAACTAGGGCAGCGAGACACCGGGGAGCTGTTTTTT
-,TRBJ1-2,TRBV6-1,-,CAISDHPPTGISYGYTF,TGTGCCATCAGTGACCACCCCCCCACAGGGATTTCGTATGGCTACACCTTC
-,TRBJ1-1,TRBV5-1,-,CASRDDLTAEAFF,TGCGCCAGCAGGGACGACCTAACCGCTGAAGCTTTCTTT
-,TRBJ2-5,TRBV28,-,CASSLPGIQETQYF,TGTGCCAGCAGTTTACCCGGGATCCAAGAGACCCAGTACTTC
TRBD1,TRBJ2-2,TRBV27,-,CASTGQGKTGELFF,TGTGCCAGCACCGGACAGGGGAAGACCGGGGAGCTGTTTTTT
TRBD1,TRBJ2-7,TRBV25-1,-,CASSESKGAVYEQYF,TGTGCCAGCAGTGAATCAAAGGGGGCGGTTTACGAGCAGTACTTC
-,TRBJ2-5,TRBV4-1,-,CASSQVEVIIQGEQETQYF,TGCGCCAGCAGCCAAGTGGAAGTGATTATCCAGGGTGAACAAGAGACCCAGTACTTC
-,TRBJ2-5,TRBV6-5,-,CASTPSANQETQYF,TGTGCCAGCACACCGTCGGCAAATCAAGAGACCCAGTACTTC
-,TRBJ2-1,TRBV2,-,CATRPTGGEGFF,TGTGCCACACGGCCGACAGGAGGGGAAGGGTTCTTC
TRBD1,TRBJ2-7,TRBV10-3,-,CAISDPGQGYYEQYF,TGTGCCATCAGTGACCCGGGACAGGGGTACTACGAGCAGTACTTC
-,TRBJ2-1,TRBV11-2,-,CASSLAPGLAKGDQFF,TGTGCCAGCAGCTTAGCTCCGGGACTCGCTAAGGGGGACCAGTTCTTC
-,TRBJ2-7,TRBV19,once,CASSIGTGTYEQYF,TGTGCCAGTAGTATTGGCACAGGGACCTACGAGCAGTACTTC
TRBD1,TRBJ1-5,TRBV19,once,CASSNRGRDNQPQHF,TGTGCCAGTAGTAACAGGGGGAGAGACAATCAGCCCCAGCATTTT
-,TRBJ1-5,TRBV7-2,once,CASSLGFEGQPQHF,TGTGCCAGCAGCTTAGGATTCGAAGGTCAGCCCCAGCATTTT
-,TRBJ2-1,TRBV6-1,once,CASSEAWDEQFF,TGTGCCAGCAGTGAAGCCTGGGATGAGCAGTTCTTC
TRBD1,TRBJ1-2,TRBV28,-,CASSSSGQGNYGYTF,TGTGCCAGCAGTTCAAGCGGACAGGGGAACTATGGCTACACCTTC
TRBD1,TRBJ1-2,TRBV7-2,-,CASSWDSNTLYGYTF,TGTGCCAGCAGCTGGGACAGCAACACCCTTTATGGCTACACCTTC
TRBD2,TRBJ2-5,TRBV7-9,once,CASSLSGGRETQYF,TGTGCCAGCAGCCTCTCGGGGGGGCGGGAGACCCAGTACTTC
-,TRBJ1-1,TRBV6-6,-,CASRGGENTEAFF,TGTGCCAGCCGCGGGGGGGAGAACACTGAAGCTTTCTTT
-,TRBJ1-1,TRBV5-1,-,CASSRMEEAEAFF,TGCGCCAGCAGCCGCATGGAAGAGGCTGAAGCTTTCTTT
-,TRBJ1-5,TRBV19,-,CASSIGEGQPQHF,TGTGCCAGTAGTATAGGTGAGGGTCAGCCCCAGCATTTT
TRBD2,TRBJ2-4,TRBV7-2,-,CASSPLALAGGKNIQYF,TGTGCCAGCAGCCCACTTGCCCTAGCGGGGGGAAAAAACATTCAGTACTTC
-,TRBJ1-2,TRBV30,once,CARSVQDGSYGYTF,TGTGCCCGGAGCGTCCAGGATGGGTCCTATGGCTACACCTTC